The 29 T cell receptor beta chains below were found in one sample sequenced in a study of response to subunit inactivated influenza vaccine. TCRdb re-called the RT-PCR reads through MiXCR, storing one row per CDR3 protein. The sample yields approximately 480,000 distinct CDR3 sequences, around 9.9% seen once. The source was PBMCs from blood, collected about 40 days after vaccination. These receptors were collected from a man aged 45-65 years who received an inactivated influenza vaccine.

In this sample, this clonotype turned up a few times. V gene TRBV6-1 combines with J gene TRBJ2-2, with D maybe TRBD2 (5 bases). V gave up 4 bases and J gave up 5 bases, with 17 bases separating them. CDR3 length: 16 amino acids. The germline CDR1 and CDR2 sequences are MNHNS and SASEGT. CDR3 sequence: CASSGTPSRVTGELFF. CDR3 sequence (DNA): TGTGCCAGCAGTGGGACTCCCAGCCGCGTTACCGGGGAGCTGTTTTTT.

This clonotype was picked up a small number of times. The rearrangement links TRBV10-3 to TRBJ2-5; TRBD2 agrees at 9 bases. J was trimmed by 2 bases and V by 0 bases; bases with no gene match: 4. Germline lookup yields CDR1 ENHRY and CDR2 SYGVKD. CDR3 length: 16 amino acids. The CDR3 is CAISESQAGGQETQYF. CDR3 sequence (DNA): TGTGCCATCAGTGAGTCGCAAGCGGGAGGTCAAGAGACCCAGTACTTC.

Comments on this clonotype: Just one base apart from a much larger clone, this may be a read error. The rearrangement joins TRBV3-1 to TRBJ2-5; TRBD2 might be the D (6 bases). CDR3 length equals 12 residues. Germline CDR1 and CDR2: LGHDT and YNNKEL (reference sequence). V shed 5 bases and J shed 4 bases, with 8 bases lying between them. In DNA, the CDR3 is TGTGCCAGCAGCTCTAGCGCAGAGACCCAGTACTTC. Amino acids: CASSSSAETQYF.

In this sample, this clonotype turned up many times. This chain joins TRBV12-3 or TRBV12-4 and TRBJ2-7; no firm D call. The CDR3 contains 12 residues. The germline V and J ends were trimmed by 4 bases and 2 bases, with 6 bases remaining between them. The chain's CDR3 is CASSSTTYEQYF. CDR3 DNA sequence: TGTGCCAGCAGTTCCACCACCTACGAGCAGTACTTC.

The chain has TRBV20-1 and TRBJ2-7; no clear D. Germline V lookup: CDR1 DFQATT, CDR2 SNEGSKA (reference sequence). CDR3 length equals 15 residues. V was shortened by 6 bases and J by 0 bases, with 18 bases between the two germline ends. CDR3 DNA sequence: TGCAGTGCCAGTACGATTGAGATCAGCTCCTACGAGCAGTACTTC. Its translation is CSASTIEISSYEQYF.

This clonotype was observed a few times. The chain joins TRBV19 to TRBJ2-1; TRBD2 matches at 7 bases. The CDR3 has 15 amino acids. Trimming took 3 bases from V and 8 from J; bases not matched to a gene: 10. Germline V CDR1 and CDR2: LNHDA, SQIVND (reference sequence). The CDR3 reads CASSIGGARGDEQFF. The DNA for the CDR3 is TGTGCCAGTAGTATCGGAGGGGCCCGGGGGGATGAGCAGTTCTTC.

This clonotype has a handful of counts. The J gene is TRBJ2-3, the V gene TRBV28; TRBD2 aligns across 8 bases. This CDR3 contains 15 residues. Germline CDR1 MDHEN, CDR2 SYDVKM. J gave up 2 bases and V 6 bases, and 7 bases lay outside the gene matches. As DNA, the CDR3 is TGTGCCAGCAGAGGAGCGGGGGTTACCACAGATACGCAGTATTTT. This gives the protein CASRGAGVTTDTQYF.

This clonotype has just a few counts. V and J are TRBV2 and TRBJ1-6; no reliable D call. This CDR3 has 15 amino acids. Germline V CDR1 and CDR2: SNHLY, FYNNEI. Trimming took 3 bases from V and 6 from J, leaving 12 bases between them. CDR3 sequence reads: CASSDGPGINSPLHF. The CDR3 DNA sequence: TGTGCCAGCAGTGACGGCCCGGGCATTAATTCACCCCTCCACTTT.

The rearrangement links TRBV11-2 to TRBJ2-6; D not resolved. Trimming shortened V by 2 bases and J by 5 bases, and 19 bases separated the two germline ends. Per the germline V gene, CDR1 is SGHAT and CDR2 is FQNNGV. The CDR3 has 18 residues. This chain's CDR3 is CASSLLSGFTERANVLTF. Here the CDR3 DNA reads TGTGCCAGCAGCTTACTCTCGGGCTTTACTGAAAGGGCCAACGTCCTGACTTTC.

The sample holds a few counts of this clonotype. The chain employs TRBV20-1 and TRBJ2-4; D is ambiguous. This CDR3 is built from 16 residues. CDR1 and CDR2 from the germline V gene are DFQATT and SNEGSKA (reference sequence). Trimming removed 2 bases from V and 0 bases from J, with 14 bases in between. The CDR3 nucleotides are TGCAGTGCTAGATCGGACCAATCTCTAGCCAAAAACATTCAGTACTTC. Protein product: CSARSDQSLAKNIQYF.

The genes are TRBV7-8 and TRBJ1-4; D call uncertain. The V gene's germline CDR1 is SGHVS and CDR2 FQNEAQ. The germline V and J ends were trimmed by 5 bases and 7 bases, with 14 bases remaining between them. CDR3 length: 14 residues. The DNA of the CDR3 is TGTGCCAGCAGCCAGACGGCTGCCCGTGAAAAACTGTTTTTT. This sequence encodes CASSQTAAREKLFF.

This clonotype appeared a few times. This chain links TRBV7-9 with TRBJ2-3; D call uncertain. CDR1 and CDR2 from the germline V gene are SEHNR and FQNEAQ (reference sequence). Trimming shortened V by 5 bases and J by 3 bases, and 9 bases separated the two germline ends. This CDR3 has 13 amino acids. For the CDR3, the DNA is TGTGCCAGCAGCGAAGGGAAGACAGATACGCAGTATTTT. Protein: CASSEGKTDTQYF.

This chain uses TRBV7-9 with TRBJ2-7; D is undetermined. CDR1 SEHNR and CDR2 FQNEAQ come from the germline V gene (reference sequence). The V gene lost 1 base and the J gene lost 9 bases, with 19 bases spanning the gap. CDR3 size: 15 residues. The CDR3: CASSLDGVSVGGQYF. The CDR3, as DNA: TGTGCCAGCAGCTTAGATGGAGTGAGCGTAGGTGGGCAGTACTTC.

This clonotype showed up many times. V is TRBV5-1 and J is TRBJ2-1; 10 nucleotides align to TRBD2. V lost 0 bases and J lost 14; bases outside the gene matches: 8. The CDR3 extends over 14 amino acids. The V gene's germline CDR1 is SGHRS and CDR2 YFSETQ. As DNA, the CDR3 is TGCGCCAGCAGCTTGGGTTTTAGCGGGGGGCAGAAGTTCTTC. The encoded protein is CASSLGFSGGQKFF.

A few counts support this clonotype. The chain is built from TRBV7-2 and TRBJ2-1; the match to TRBD2 covers 9 bases. Trimming at V came to 5 bases and at J to 7 bases, leaving 6 bases not matched to a gene. This CDR3 contains 14 residues. Looked up from germline, CDR1 is SGHTA and CDR2 is FQGNSA. CDR3 bases: TGTGCCAGCAGCGCGGGACTAGCCGGTAATGAGCAGTTCTTC. Amino acids: CASSAGLAGNEQFF. Full variable domain (outside the CDR3, taken from reference TRBV7-2 and TRBJ2-1): GAGVSQSPSNKVTEKGKDVELRCDPISGHTALYWYRQSLGQGLEFLIYFQGNSAPDKSGLPSDRFSAERTGGSVSTLTIQRTQQEDSAVYLCASSAGLAGNEQFFGPGTRLTVL.

This clonotype was observed at least ten times. The J gene is TRBJ2-1, the V gene TRBV12-3 or TRBV12-4, with 8 bases aligning to TRBD2. The CDR3 contains 15 residues. Trimming at V came to 6 bases and at J to 0 bases, leaving 4 bases not matched to a gene. CDR3 amino acids: CASSRGGSSYNEQFF. The CDR3 DNA follows: TGTGCCAGCAGCCGGGGGGGGAGCTCCTACAATGAGCAGTTCTTC.

In its sample, this clonotype was seen a few times. The chain joins TRBV20-1 to TRBJ1-1; the match to TRBD1 covers 9 bases. Germline CDR1 DFQATT, CDR2 SNEGSKA (reference sequence). The junction had 8 bases not matched to a gene; V was cut back by 0 bases and J by 0 bases. The CDR3 is made up of 17 amino acids. The CDR3 DNA follows: TGCAGTGCTAGAGATACGGGACAGGGTACGCTGAACACTGAAGCTTTCTTT. Encoded protein: CSARDTGQGTLNTEAFF.

This clonotype came up a few times. V gene TRBV6-1 combines with J gene TRBJ2-7; D gene uncertain. Trimming removed 1 base from V and 6 bases from J, with 16 bases in between. The CDR3 has 15 amino acids. Germline V gene lookup returns CDR1 MNHNS and CDR2 SASEGT. CDR3 bases: TGTGCCAGCAGTGAAGTAGGCCGTATCTCCGGCGAGCAGTACTTC. Translating gives CASSEVGRISGEQYF.

This chain joins TRBV5-1 and TRBJ2-5; D possibly corresponds to TRBD1 (5 bases). The CDR3 spans 13 residues. Trimming cost V 3 bases and J 4 bases, with 10 bases left between them. CDR1 and CDR2 (germline): SGHRS, YFSETQ. Here the CDR3 reads CASSSTVGETQYF. The CDR3 DNA reads TGCGCCAGCAGCTCGACAGTCGGAGAGACCCAGTACTTC.

The chain carries TRBV20-1 and TRBJ2-2; possibly TRBD1 for D (5 bases). CDR1 and CDR2 (germline): DFQATT, SNEGSKA (reference sequence). Trimming cost V 2 bases and J 4 bases, with 8 bases left between them. The CDR3 runs to 13 residues. The CDR3 DNA reads TGCAGTGCTAGACGCCAGGGCACCGGGGAGCTGTTTTTT. Its translation: CSARRQGTGELFF.

This clonotype was counted only a few times. V usage is TRBV12-3 or TRBV12-4 and J usage is TRBJ1-6; D gene unclear. Trimming cost V 3 bases and J 3 bases, with 9 bases left between them. The CDR3 consists of 15 residues. CDR3 in DNA: TGTGCCAGCAGTTTGAGCCCTGGCTATAATTCACCCCTCCACTTT. This translates into CASSLSPGYNSPLHF.

The table lists this clonotype with many counts. V is TRBV12-3 or TRBV12-4 and J is TRBJ2-5; the match to TRBD2 covers 8 bases. The CDR3 consists of 15 residues. The V gene end was trimmed by 3 bases and the J gene end by 5 bases; junction bases not matched to a gene: 8. CDR3 in amino acids: CASSFRLAGGETQYF. In DNA, the CDR3 is TGTGCCAGCAGTTTCCGGCTAGCGGGCGGGGAGACCCAGTACTTC.

This clonotype has a handful of counts. The rearrangement links TRBV28 to TRBJ2-3; no clear D. V lost 5 bases, J lost 8 bases, and 17 bases lay in between. The CDR3 extends over 14 amino acids. Germline V lookup: CDR1 MDHEN, CDR2 SYDVKM. CDR3 nucleotides: TGTGCCAGCAGTATATCCACCCCCCCTATTACGCAGTATTTT. This encodes CASSISTPPITQYF.

This clonotype was recorded at least ten times. The J gene is TRBJ2-2, the V gene TRBV7-8; either TRBD1 or TRBD2 may supply D (5 bases each). CDR1 is SGHVS, CDR2 FQNEAQ, per germline. There are 19 residues in the CDR3. V lost 5 bases to trimming and J lost 0 bases, with 22 bases between them. CDR3 nucleotides: TGTGCCAGCAGCCCAACTCTCACCGGACGGGGCGCGAACACCGGGGAGCTGTTTTTT. Encoded protein: CASSPTLTGRGANTGELFF.

This clonotype has only a few counts. Written as DNA, the CDR3 is TGTGCCTGGAGTGTACAAGTAGGGGCCGATGAGCAGTTCTTC. Amino acids: CAWSVQVGADEQFF. The chain couples TRBV30 to TRBJ2-1, with D possibly being TRBD1 (5 bases). The CDR3 loop spans 14 amino acids. Trimming pared 0 bases from V and 8 bases from J, leaving 14 bases between. Germline CDR1 and CDR2: GTSNPN and SVGIG (reference sequence).

Worth noting for this clonotype: One end of the junction is discordant with germline, which a read error may explain. The chain joins TRBV5-1 to TRBJ2-1, with D tentatively TRBD1 (7 bases). Germline V CDR1 and CDR2: SGHRS, YFSETQ. The CDR3 runs to 15 residues. This chain's CDR3 is CGSSPGGTAYNEQFF. The CDR3 nucleotides read TGCGGCAGCAGCCCTGGCGGGACAGCCTACAATGAGCAGTTCTTC. Looking up the rest from reference TRBV5-1 and TRBJ2-1 gives the full variable domain: KAGVTQTPRYLIKTRGQQVTLSCSPISGHRSVSWYQQTPGQGLQFLFEYFSETQRNKGNFPGRFSGRQFSNSRSEMNVSTLELGDSALYLCGSSPGGTAYNEQFFGPGTRLTVL.

The chain carries TRBV27 and TRBJ2-5; tentatively, D is TRBD1 (6 bases). The germline V gene encodes CDR1 MNHEY and CDR2 SMNVEV (reference sequence). V was trimmed by 6 bases and J by 5 bases, leaving 16 bases between them. CDR3 size: 14 residues. The CDR3: CASRQYRARETQYF. CDR3 nucleotide sequence: TGTGCCAGCAGACAATACAGGGCCCGCGAGACCCAGTACTTC.

The V and J genes are TRBV12-3 or TRBV12-4 and TRBJ2-4; tentatively, D is TRBD1 (6 bases). Trimming took 6 bases from V and 0 from J, leaving 15 bases between them. This CDR3 has 16 residues. CDR3 amino acids: CASSLTGLLAKNIQYF. The CDR3 DNA follows: TGTGCCAGCAGCCTAACAGGGCTACTAGCCAAAAACATTCAGTACTTC.

The CDR3 DNA reads as TGCAGTGCCCACCCGGGCGGGGGGGCGATAGATACGCAGTATTTT. It is translated as CSAHPGGGAIDTQYF. V is TRBV20-1 and J is TRBJ2-3; TRBD2 matches at 9 bases. Germline loops: CDR1 DFQATT, CDR2 SNEGSKA (reference sequence). There are 15 residues in the CDR3. The ends lost 6 bases at V and 5 bases at J; junction bases unmatched: 12.